Shown below are 30 T cell receptor beta chains from a single sample sequenced in a study of blood T cell repertoires in COVID-19 (dated by TCRdb to about 2020). The library was made by the immunoSEQ multiplex PCR assay. The source is immuneACCESS, and TCRdb retained only in-frame sequences with V and J called. Part of the clones is not carried over; for the studies checked, unresolved V genes explain less than half of this, and the remainder is unexplained. The sample table shows 140,000 to 150,000 clones, and about 87% are seen once. Of the sample, 37% is held by the ten largest clones. Sequenced material: peripheral blood. The receptors stem from a man aged 50-60 years who had recovered from COVID-19.

V gene TRBV9 combines with J gene TRBJ2-3; 8 bases align to TRBD2. The CDR3 is made up of 15 amino acids. The trim removed 0 bases at V and 1 base at J, leaving 1 base unmatched. The germline CDR1 and CDR2 sequences are SGDLS and YYNGEE. The DNA for the CDR3 is TGTGCCAGCAGCGTAGCTAGCGGGCGCACAGATACGCAGTATTTT. Amino acid sequence: CASSVASGRTDTQYF. Variable domain in full (rest from reference TRBV9 and TRBJ2-3): DSGVTQTPKHLITATGQRVTLRCSPRSGDLSVYWYQQSLDQGLQFLIQYYNGEERAKGNILERFSAQQFPDLHSELNLSSLELGDSALYFCASSVASGRTDTQYFGPGTRLTVL.

The rearrangement uses TRBV19 and TRBJ2-7; 9 positions match TRBD1. CDR1 and CDR2 (germline): LNHDA, SQIVND (reference sequence). CDR3 length: 14 residues. V lost 5 bases to trimming and J lost 5 bases; unmatched junction nucleotides: 7. CDR3 sequence: CASSFGTGRNEQYF. The CDR3 bases are TGTGCCAGTAGTTTTGGGACAGGGAGGAACGAGCAGTACTTC. Variable domain in full (rest from reference TRBV19 and TRBJ2-7): DGGITQSPKYLFRKEGQNVTLSCEQNLNHDAMYWYRQDPGQGLRLIYYSQIVNDFQKGDIAEGYSVSREKKESFPLTVTSAQKNPTAFYLCASSFGTGRNEQYFGPGTRLTVT.

J is TRBJ2-7 and V is TRBV18; 7 bases fit TRBD2. Per the germline V gene, CDR1 is KGHSH and CDR2 is LQKENI. Trimming removed 4 bases from V and 3 bases from J; junction bases left unmatched: 6. CDR3 size: 14 residues. CDR3 nucleotides: TGTGCCAGCTCACGCCCCGGGGGGTTCTACGAGCAGTACTTC. Its protein is CASSRPGGFYEQYF.

The chain employs TRBV11-3 and TRBJ2-1, with 8 bases fitting TRBD2. This CDR3 is built from 17 residues. The germline V gene encodes CDR1 SGHNT and CDR2 YENEEA. The junction had 19 bases not matched to a gene; V was cut back by 7 bases and J by 8 bases. In nucleotides, the CDR3 is TGTGCCAGCACCCAACAAAGCGGACTAGCTCGGTTTCATGAGCAGTTCTTC. It encodes CASTQQSGLARFHEQFF.

V gene TRBV13 combines with J gene TRBJ2-7; 14 bases match TRBD2. The V gene end was trimmed by 5 bases and the J gene end by 3 bases; junction bases not matched to a gene: 3. This CDR3 comprises 15 residues. Germline assignment: CDR1 PRHDT and CDR2 FYEKMQ (reference sequence). Here the CDR3 reads CASSVGTSGGYEQYF. In nucleotides, the CDR3 is TGTGCCAGCAGCGTCGGGACTAGCGGGGGCTACGAGCAGTACTTC.

The gene calls are TRBV10-3 and TRBJ1-5, with TRBD1 matching over 9 bases. CDR3 length: 14 residues. The junction had 6 bases not matched to a gene; V was cut back by 6 bases and J by 6 bases. CDR1 is ENHRY, CDR2 SYGVKD, per germline. The CDR3 region is CAIREDRGGQPQHF. CDR3 coding DNA: TGTGCCATCAGGGAGGACAGGGGAGGTCAGCCCCAGCATTTT.

This chain links TRBV7-8 with TRBJ2-7, with TRBD2 matching over 12 bases. The CDR3 is 14 amino acids. Germline V gene data show CDR1 as SGHVS and CDR2 as FQNEAQ. After removal of 6 bases from V and 5 bases from J, the junction contained 5 bases not matched to a gene. The CDR3 loop is CASRLLAGGDEQYF. DNA of the CDR3: TGTGCCAGCAGATTACTAGCGGGGGGAGACGAGCAGTACTTC.

This chain uses TRBV9 with TRBJ2-1, with TRBD2 as a possible D gene (6 bases). The CDR3 loop spans 13 amino acids. Trimming took 0 bases from V and 9 from J, leaving 10 bases between them. Germline V lookup: CDR1 SGDLS, CDR2 YYNGEE. The CDR3 reads CASSVAAGTEQFF. The CDR3 DNA is TGTGCCAGCAGCGTAGCGGCGGGGACTGAGCAGTTCTTC.

The V call is TRBV5-1, the J call TRBJ1-4; 9 bases agree with TRBD1. Trimming at V came to 4 bases and at J to 7 bases, leaving 8 bases not matched to a gene. The germline gives CDR1 SGHRS, CDR2 YFSETQ. The CDR3 length is 15 residues. As DNA, the CDR3 is TGCGCCAGCAGCCCACAGGGGGCAAGACGTGAAAAACTGTTTTTT. Translating gives CASSPQGARREKLFF.

This chain connects TRBV19 to TRBJ2-7; D is perhaps TRBD1 (5 bases). V lost 3 bases, J lost 2 bases, and 17 bases lay in between. CDR1 and CDR2 from the germline V gene are LNHDA and SQIVND (reference sequence). This CDR3 region has 16 residues. The DNA of the CDR3 is TGTGCCAGTAGTATCGGTTTCAGGGTGATTCCCTACGAGCAGTACTTC. Translated, it gives CASSIGFRVIPYEQYF. The full variable domain, its missing parts supplied by reference TRBV19 and TRBJ2-7, is DGGITQSPKYLFRKEGQNVTLSCEQNLNHDAMYWYRQDPGQGLRLIYYSQIVNDFQKGDIAEGYSVSREKKESFPLTVTSAQKNPTAFYLCASSIGFRVIPYEQYFGPGTRLTVT.

The chain is built from TRBV21-1 and TRBJ1-5; TRBD1, the table's D call, was not compared with the DNA. TRBV21-1 is flagged as a pseudogene. This CDR3 spans 18 amino acids. Written as DNA, the CDR3 is TGTGCCAGCAGCCTATACCGGGACAGGGGATATAGCAATCAGCCCCAGCATTTT. Translation: CASSLYRDRGYSNQPQHF.

This clone was seen just once. The rearrangement joins TRBV4-2 to TRBJ2-7; 7 bases are shared with TRBD2. CDR1 and CDR2 from the germline V gene are LGHNA and YNFKEQ. The CDR3 has 17 residues. V lost 0 bases and J lost 2; bases outside the gene matches: 10. CDR3 amino acids: CASSQDPARETPYEQYF. CDR3 coding DNA: TGTGCCAGCAGCCAAGATCCGGCGCGGGAGACCCCCTACGAGCAGTACTTC.

V and J are TRBV30 and TRBJ1-2, with unresolved D. CDR1 GTSNPN and CDR2 SVGIG come from the germline V gene (reference sequence). The V end was cut by 8 bases, the J end by 8 bases, with 18 bases between. This CDR3 comprises 12 residues. The CDR3 reads CAGESGRRGYTF. In nucleotides, the CDR3 is TGTGCCGGGGAGTCAGGCCGTCGAGGCTACACCTTC.

This clone has more than one count but fewer than ten. The CDR3 DNA reads TGTGCCAGCAGCCCCGACAGGGACAGTCAGCCCCAGCATTTT. It codes for CASSPDRDSQPQHF. The chain couples TRBV7-9 to TRBJ1-5, with TRBD1 identical over 7 bases. CDR1 is SEHNR, CDR2 FQNEAQ, per germline (reference sequence). The CDR3 extends over 14 amino acids. J lost 6 bases, V lost 5 bases, and 7 bases had no gene match. The entire variable domain, with the rest obtained from reference TRBV7-9 and TRBJ1-5, is as follows: DTGVSQNPRHKITKRGQNVTFRCDPISEHNRLYWYRQTLGQGPEFLTYFQNEAQLEKSRLLSDRFSAERPKGSFSTLEIQRTEQGDSAMYLCASSPDRDSQPQHFGDGTRLSIL.

The genes are TRBV10-1 and TRBJ2-7; D unresolved. In germline, CDR1 is WNHNN, CDR2 SYGVQD (reference sequence). The CDR3 is 15 amino acids. The V end was cut by 0 bases, the J end by 0 bases, with 9 bases between. The chain's CDR3 is CASSESVGISYEQYF. In nucleotides, the CDR3 is TGCGCCAGCAGTGAGTCCGTCGGTATCTCCTACGAGCAGTACTTC.

The V and J genes are TRBV27 and TRBJ1-1; TRBD1 aligns across 10 bases. CDR1 is MNHEY, CDR2 SMNVEV, per germline (reference sequence). Trimming removed 5 bases from V and 5 bases from J; junction bases left unmatched: 14. There are 17 residues in the CDR3. The CDR3 nucleotides read TGTGCCAGCAGTCTACGTCCCGGGACAGGGGCCAGTACTGAAGCTTTCTTT. Protein: CASSLRPGTGASTEAFF.

The chain recombines TRBV15 with TRBJ1-2; D may be TRBD1 (5 bases). Germline assignment: CDR1 LNHNV and CDR2 YYDKDF (reference sequence). Trimming pared 5 bases from V and 8 bases from J, leaving 18 bases between. This CDR3 has 14 amino acids. CDR3 coding DNA: TGTGCCACCAGCCCACCGGGGTCGCGGGGGGGCTACACCTTC. Translated, it gives CATSPPGSRGGYTF.

This chain connects TRBV11-2 to TRBJ2-5, with a tentative D call TRBD2 (5 bases). CDR1 and CDR2 from the germline V gene are SGHAT and FQNNGV. Trimming cost V 5 bases and J 4 bases, with 20 bases left between them. The CDR3 is 16 residues long. The DNA of the CDR3 is TGTGCCAGCAGCCCCAATCGGGGTGCGGGCGGAGAGACCCAGTACTTC. This gives the protein CASSPNRGAGGETQYF.

This chain joins TRBV5-4 and TRBJ2-7; 8 bases match TRBD1. Germline trimming cut 3 bases from V and 0 bases from J; bases unmatched to any gene: 5. The V gene's germline CDR1 is SGHNT and CDR2 YYREEE (reference sequence). The CDR3 is 15 residues long. DNA of the CDR3: TGTGCCAGCAGCTCCGGGACAGGCAGCTCCTACGAGCAGTACTTC. Its protein product is CASSSGTGSSYEQYF.

The J gene is TRBJ1-6, the V gene TRBV2; a weak D match, TRBD1 (5 bases). This CDR3 contains 16 residues. V was trimmed by 3 bases and J by 3 bases, leaving 12 bases between them. Germline loops: CDR1 SNHLY, CDR2 FYNNEI. The CDR3 reads CASSDFGGGYNSPLHF. The CDR3 nucleotides are TGTGCCAGCAGTGATTTCGGGGGGGGCTATAATTCACCCCTCCACTTT.

The V gene is TRBV4-1, the J gene TRBJ1-1; maybe TRBD1 (5 bases). The CDR3 sequence is 16 residues long. V lost 4 bases and J lost 6, with 21 bases in between. In germline, CDR1 is MGHRA, CDR2 YSYEKL. DNA for the CDR3: TGCGCCAGCAGCCTTCAGGGTCCCCAGGCTAGCGCTGAAGCTTTCTTT. The encoded protein is CASSLQGPQASAEAFF.

The chain carries TRBV29-1 and TRBJ2-7, with D maybe TRBD1 (5 bases). The CDR3 is 12 amino acids. V lost 0 bases and J lost 2, with 5 bases in between. CDR1 is SQVTM and CDR2 is ANQGSEA in the germline V gene. The CDR3 here is CSVEEGPYEQYF. The CDR3 nucleotides are TGCAGCGTTGAAGAGGGGCCCTACGAGCAGTACTTC.

The chain carries TRBV4-1 and TRBJ2-7; 14 nucleotides agree with TRBD2. This CDR3 has 19 residues. Trimming took 1 base from V and 3 from J; bases not matched to a gene: 11. In germline, CDR1 is MGHRA, CDR2 YSYEKL. The CDR3 DNA is TGCGCCAGCAGCCAAGCCAAACCGGGACTAGCGGGAGTTAACTACGAGCAGTACTTC. Translation: CASSQAKPGLAGVNYEQYF.

The DNA for the CDR3 is TGTGCCAGCAGGCGGGGACGGACTAATGAAAAACTGTTTTTT. Translated, it gives CASRRGRTNEKLFF. The chain employs TRBV2 and TRBJ1-4; tentatively, D is TRBD1 (5 bases). V was clipped by 6 bases and J by 2 bases, with 10 bases between them. Germline V lookup: CDR1 SNHLY, CDR2 FYNNEI. The CDR3 totals 14 residues. The complete variable domain, with remaining parts taken from reference TRBV2 and TRBJ1-4, reads EPEVTQTPSHQVTQMGQEVILRCVPISNHLYFYWYRQILGQKVEFLVSFYNNEISEKSEIFDDQFSVERPDGSNFTLKIRSTKLEDSAMYFCASRRGRTNEKLFFGSGTQLSVL.

This clone was counted a single time. The V and J genes are TRBV27 and TRBJ1-1; D is possibly TRBD1 (6 bases). The ends were cut back, 5 bases at V and 4 bases at J, with 23 bases in the middle. Germline V gene sequence: CDR1 MNHEY, CDR2 SMNVEV (reference sequence). CDR3 length equals 17 residues. The CDR3 is CASSPGFGGGHPTEAFF. In nucleotides, the CDR3 is TGTGCCAGCAGTCCGGGTTTTGGGGGGGGCCACCCCACTGAAGCTTTCTTT.

This rearrangement joins TRBV7-7 to TRBJ1-5; TRBD1 agrees at 10 bases. CDR3 size: 18 residues. Per germline, CDR1 SSHAT and CDR2 FNYEAQ (reference sequence). The V gene end was trimmed by 4 bases and the J gene end by 0 bases; junction bases not matched to a gene: 9. Here the CDR3 DNA reads TGTGCCAGCAGCTCCCGGGACAGGGGACTGTATAGCAATCAGCCCCAGCATTTT. It codes for CASSSRDRGLYSNQPQHF.

This clone was picked up one time. The chain couples TRBV7-9 to TRBJ1-1; TRBD1 matches at 9 bases. CDR3 size: 14 residues. J gave up 1 base and V 5 bases, and 2 bases lay outside the gene matches. Germline CDR1 SEHNR, CDR2 FQNEAQ (reference sequence). Written as DNA, the CDR3 is TGTGCCAGCAGCATGGGACAGGGGAACACTGAAGCTTTCTTT. This codes for CASSMGQGNTEAFF.

The chain's CDR3 is CASIARMNTEAFF. CDR3 bases: TGTGCCAGCATAGCACGGATGAACACTGAAGCTTTCTTT. V is TRBV6-5 and J is TRBJ1-1; no clear D gene. The germline gives CDR1 MNHEY, CDR2 SVGAGI. The CDR3 runs to 13 residues. Trimming removed 7 bases from V and 0 bases from J, with 9 bases in between.

Only a few counts were recorded for this clone. The CDR3 loop is CASSLRGGGEEKLFF. Here the CDR3 DNA reads TGTGCCAGCAGCTTACGTGGAGGAGGGGAGGAAAAACTGTTTTTT. This chain links TRBV7-2 with TRBJ1-4; possible D gene TRBD1, 5 bases. V lost 2 bases to trimming and J lost 8 bases, with 15 bases between them. Germline values: CDR1 SGHTA, CDR2 FQGNSA. CDR3 length: 15 amino acids.

The genes are TRBV7-2 and TRBJ2-2; 8 nucleotides line up with TRBD1. The CDR3 spans 16 residues. J gave up 1 base and V 2 bases, and 3 bases lay outside the gene matches. Germline V gives CDR1 SGHTA, CDR2 FQGNSA. CDR3 sequence: CASSLRGTGNTGELFF. The CDR3 DNA is TGTGCCAGCAGCTTACGAGGGACAGGGAACACCGGGGAGCTGTTTTTT.